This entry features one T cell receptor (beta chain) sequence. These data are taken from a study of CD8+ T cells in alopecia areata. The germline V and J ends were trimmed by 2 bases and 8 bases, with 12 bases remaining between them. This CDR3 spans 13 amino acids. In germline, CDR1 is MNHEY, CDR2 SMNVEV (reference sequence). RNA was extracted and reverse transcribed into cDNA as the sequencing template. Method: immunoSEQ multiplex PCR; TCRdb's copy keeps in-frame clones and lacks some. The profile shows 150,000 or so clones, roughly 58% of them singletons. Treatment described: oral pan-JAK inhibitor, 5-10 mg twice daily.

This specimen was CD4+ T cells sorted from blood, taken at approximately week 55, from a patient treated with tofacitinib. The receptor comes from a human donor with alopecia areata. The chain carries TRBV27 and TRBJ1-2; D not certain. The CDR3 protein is CASSLRLAGGYTF. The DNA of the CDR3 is TGTGCCAGCAGTTTAAGGTTGGCAGGCGGCTACACCTTC.